The clone carrying this T cell receptor beta chain was seen repeatedly, ten times or more. The antigen remains unidentified. The sample comes from a study of response to subunit inactivated influenza vaccine. Study-level points and caveats: It was the authors' suggestion that each seasonal influenza vaccination recruits few new T cells.

TCRdb recomputed calls from the RT-PCR reads with MiXCR, one row per CDR3 protein. The sample yields 550,000 to 800,000 distinct CDR3 sequences, approximately 13% seen once. Germline loops: CDR1 LGHNA, CDR2 YSLEER. V lost 1 base and J lost 3, with 7 bases in between. There are 13 residues in the CDR3. V and J are TRBV4-3 and TRBJ2-7, with D perhaps matching TRBD2 (5 bases). The sequencing here drew on PBMCs from blood, taken around two weeks before vaccination. The clonotype was recovered from a man in his fifties or sixties who received an inactivated influenza vaccine. This CDR3 is CASSQVRGYEQYF. CDR3 nucleotide sequence: TGCGCCAGCAGCCAAGTTCGGGGCTACGAGCAGTACTTC.